This is a list of T cell receptor beta chains from one sample in a study of T cells in Graves' hyperthyroidism and ophthalmopathy. TCRdb passed the multiplex PCR reads through MiXCR, listing each CDR3 protein once. Among approximately 410,000 distinct CDR3 sequences listed, around 15% were seen once. Material for sequencing was blood. Receptors were obtained from a woman under 30 with Graves' hyperthyroidism. Each CDR3 is given with its conserved first and last residue. A D gene is named only where the DNA matches it firmly. Expanded clones get a size class; other rows say once, few or many, or leave the size out.

j_gene: TRBJ2-3; d_gene: TRBD1; abundance: many; v_gene: TRBV15; CDR3aa: CATSRVGTGADTQYF; CDR3nt: TGTGCCACCAGCAGAGTCGGTACAGGGGCAGATACGCAGTATTTT
j_gene: TRBJ2-5; d_gene: TRBD2; abundance: few; v_gene: TRBV28; CDR3aa: CASSFIAGGGETQYF; CDR3nt: TGTGCCAGCAGTTTTATAGCGGGAGGTGGGGAGACCCAGTACTTC
j_gene: TRBJ2-5; d_gene: NA; abundance: NA; v_gene: TRBV30; CDR3aa: CAWTGDLETQYF; CDR3nt: TGTGCCTGGACAGGGGATTTGGAGACCCAGTACTTC
j_gene: TRBJ2-1; d_gene: NA; abundance: many; v_gene: TRBV28; CDR3aa: CASSLLVVNEQFF; CDR3nt: TGTGCCAGCAGTCTGCTCGTGGTTAATGAGCAGTTCTTC
j_gene: TRBJ2-7; d_gene: NA; abundance: many; v_gene: TRBV11-2; CDR3aa: CASSLVWAPSYEQYF; CDR3nt: TGTGCCAGCAGCTTAGTGTGGGCCCCTTCCTACGAGCAGTACTTC
j_gene: TRBJ2-7; d_gene: NA; abundance: many; v_gene: TRBV28; CDR3aa: CASNTGSYEQYF; CDR3nt: TGTGCCAGCAATACAGGTTCCTACGAGCAGTACTTC
j_gene: TRBJ2-1; d_gene: TRBD2; abundance: many; v_gene: TRBV30; CDR3aa: CAWRPHSGRAYNEQFF; CDR3nt: TGTGCCTGGAGGCCCCATAGCGGGAGGGCCTACAATGAGCAGTTCTTC
j_gene: TRBJ2-2; d_gene: NA; abundance: NA; v_gene: TRBV6-1; CDR3aa: CASSLRGGLNTGELFF; CDR3nt: TGTGCCAGCAGTCTACGAGGAGGGTTAAACACCGGGGAGCTGTTTTTT
j_gene: TRBJ1-5; d_gene: NA; abundance: many; v_gene: TRBV30; CDR3aa: CAWSANTLSNQPQHF; CDR3nt: TGTGCCTGGAGTGCCAACACACTTAGCAATCAGCCCCAGCATTTT
j_gene: TRBJ2-3; d_gene: TRBD2; abundance: many; v_gene: TRBV7-2; CDR3aa: CASSPRLALGTDTQYF; CDR3nt: TGTGCCAGCAGCCCCAGACTAGCTTTAGGCACAGATACGCAGTATTTT
j_gene: TRBJ2-1; d_gene: NA; abundance: few; v_gene: TRBV7-9; CDR3aa: CASSLLPDNEQFF; CDR3nt: TGTGCCAGCAGCTTACTTCCGGATAATGAGCAGTTCTTC
j_gene: TRBJ1-1; d_gene: NA; abundance: many; v_gene: TRBV10-1; CDR3aa: CASSDSNTEAFF; CDR3nt: TGCGCCAGCAGTGATAGTAACACTGAAGCTTTCTTT
j_gene: TRBJ1-6; d_gene: TRBD1; abundance: NA; v_gene: TRBV30; CDR3aa: CAADRKNSPLHF; CDR3nt: TGTGCCGCGGACAGGAAAAATTCACCCCTCCACTTT
j_gene: TRBJ1-3; d_gene: TRBD1; abundance: many; v_gene: TRBV28; CDR3aa: CASSSTGESGNTIYF; CDR3nt: TGTGCCAGCAGTTCGACAGGGGAGTCTGGAAACACCATATATTTT
j_gene: TRBJ1-2; d_gene: NA; abundance: few; v_gene: TRBV27; CDR3aa: CASSLSRGVGYGYTF; CDR3nt: TGTGCCAGCAGTTTATCGAGAGGGGTGGGCTATGGCTACACCTTC